This T cell receptor (beta chain) was sequenced during a study of cytomegalovirus exposure and HLA in healthy donors. Study as a whole: Early released data comprised around 85 million unique TCRs from HLA-typed donors.

60 Vbeta and 13 Jbeta primers were used in PCR. The data were produced by immunoSEQ multiplex PCR, yet TCRdb's version contains in-frame clones alone and is incomplete. The profile shows roughly 130,000 clones, approximately 78% of them singletons. About this clone itself: Its antigen is undetermined.

The CDR3 covers 14 residues. Trimming took 6 bases from V and 3 from J, leaving 14 bases between them. Germline V gene sequence: CDR1 MNHEY, CDR2 SVGAGI. Overall study results and limits: A later analysis linked around 15,000 TCR beta sequences to HLA alleles at 0.05 false discovery rate. There were several of the most significant clusters that appeared linked to common viral pathogens in a later analysis. In a later analysis, donors in an Asian-associated ancestry cluster reportedly had fewer N-insertions in productive TCRs than the cohort mean.

The rearrangement links TRBV6-5 to TRBJ2-5; D is possibly TRBD1 (6 bases). Sequenced material: PBMCs. This TCR came from a woman between 40 and 55 years old in good health and CMV-seropositive. In DNA form, the CDR3 reads TGTGCCAGCAGCCTGCCAGGGGTGGAAGAGACCCAGTACTTC. Amino acids: CASSLPGVEETQYF.